This TCR beta chain was obtained from a study of response to subunit inactivated influenza vaccine (dated by TCRdb to the late 2010s). At the level of the whole study: Deep quantitative T cell receptor repertoire profiling was used in the study to track responses to a trivalent subunit inactivated influenza vaccine. The research as a whole found: The authors suggested that each seasonal influenza vaccination may recruit only a limited number of new T cells.

Comment on this clonotype: No antigen is known for it. Base qualities are not at hand, and no much larger clone is one base apart.

Receptors were amplified or captured by RT-PCR. Sequencing was performed on an Illumina HiSeq 2500. The public reads were quality trimmed at Q25 with fastp and then assembled into clones with MiXCR by TCRdb, keeping productive beta chains. Here each entry gathers all rows of one CDR3 protein and keeps the most common genes and DNA. The sample data list about 530,000 distinct CDR3 sequences, and about 10% of these were observed just once. Of the sample, around 9.6% is held by the ten largest clones. In the germline V gene (reference sequence), CDR1 corresponds to SEHNR and CDR2 to FQNEAQ. The CDR3 contains 16 residues, cysteine and phenylalanine counted. Just the 48-base CDR3 DNA is kept, in frame starting at base 1. Trimming accounts for 0 bases at V and 5 bases at J, while the number of junction bases matched to no gene is 8.

The chain links TRBV7-9 with TRBJ2-5; TRBD2 aligns with 8 central bases. Sample: PBMCs from blood, taken on the day of vaccination. The sequence came from a middle-aged man who received an inactivated influenza vaccine. Donor details come from another sample of the same person, matched by shared clones. The DNA is as follows: TGTGCCAGCAGCTTAGCGAAACGGGGGGGCCTTGAGACCCAGTACTTC. Translated, it gives CASSLAKRGGLETQYF.